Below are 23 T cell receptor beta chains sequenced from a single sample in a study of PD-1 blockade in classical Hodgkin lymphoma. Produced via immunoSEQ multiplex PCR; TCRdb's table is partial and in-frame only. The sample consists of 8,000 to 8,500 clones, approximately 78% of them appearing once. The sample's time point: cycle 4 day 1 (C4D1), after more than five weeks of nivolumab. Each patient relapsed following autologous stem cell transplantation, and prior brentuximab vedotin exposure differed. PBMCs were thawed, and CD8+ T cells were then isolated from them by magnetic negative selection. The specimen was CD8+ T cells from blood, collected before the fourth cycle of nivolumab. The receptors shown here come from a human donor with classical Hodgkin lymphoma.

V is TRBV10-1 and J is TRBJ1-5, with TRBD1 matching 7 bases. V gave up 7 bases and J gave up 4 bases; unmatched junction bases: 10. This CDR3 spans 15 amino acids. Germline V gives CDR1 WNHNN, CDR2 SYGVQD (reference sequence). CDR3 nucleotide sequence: TGCGCCAGCACCATGATACAGGGGAGAAATCAGCCCCAGCATTTT. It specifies CASTMIQGRNQPQHF.

The CDR3 loop is CSVEGDWATEAFF. The CDR3 DNA sequence: TGCAGCGTTGAAGGGGACTGGGCCACTGAAGCTTTCTTT. This chain connects TRBV29-1 to TRBJ1-1, with a possible D match to TRBD1 (5 bases). Germline V CDR1 and CDR2: SQVTM, ANQGSEA. This CDR3 contains 13 residues. V was pared by 1 base and J by 4 bases, with 10 bases between. Complete variable domain (other parts from reference TRBV29-1 and TRBJ1-1): SAVISQKPSRDICQRGTSLTIQCQVDSQVTMMFWYRQQPGQSLTLIATANQGSEATYESGFVIDKFPISRPNLTFSTLTVSNMSPEDSSIYLCSVEGDWATEAFFGQGTRLTVV.

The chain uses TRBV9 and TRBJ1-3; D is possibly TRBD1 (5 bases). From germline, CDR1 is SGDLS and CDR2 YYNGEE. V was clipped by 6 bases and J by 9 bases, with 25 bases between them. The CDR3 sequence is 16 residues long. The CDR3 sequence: CASTGGPQKGWGTIYF. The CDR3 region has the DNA TGTGCCAGCACCGGGGGTCCTCAAAAGGGATGGGGCACCATATATTTT.

The CDR3 protein is CASSLIQGAYEQYF. The CDR3 DNA is TGCGCCAGCAGCTTGATCCAGGGGGCCTACGAGCAGTACTTC. The chain uses TRBV5-1 and TRBJ2-7, with 7 bases that match TRBD1. The V segment lost 1 base and the J segment 2 bases; nucleotides outside the gene matches: 3. The germline V gene encodes CDR1 SGHRS and CDR2 YFSETQ. This CDR3 is 14 amino acids long.

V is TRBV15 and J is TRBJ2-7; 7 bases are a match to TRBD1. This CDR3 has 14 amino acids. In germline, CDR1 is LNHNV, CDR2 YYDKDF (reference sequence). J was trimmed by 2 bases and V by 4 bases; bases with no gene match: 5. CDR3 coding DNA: TGTGCCACCAGCAACACGGGACAGACCTACGAGCAGTACTTC. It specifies CATSNTGQTYEQYF.

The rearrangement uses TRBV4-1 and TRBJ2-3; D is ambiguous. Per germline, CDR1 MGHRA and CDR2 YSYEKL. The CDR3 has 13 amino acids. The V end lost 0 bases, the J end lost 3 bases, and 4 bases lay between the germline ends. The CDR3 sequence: CASSQELTDTQYF. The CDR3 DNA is TGCGCCAGCAGCCAAGAGTTAACAGATACGCAGTATTTT.

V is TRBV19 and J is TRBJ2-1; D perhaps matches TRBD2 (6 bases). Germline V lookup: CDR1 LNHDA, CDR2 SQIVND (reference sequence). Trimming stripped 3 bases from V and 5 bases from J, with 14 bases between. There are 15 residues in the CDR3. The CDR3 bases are TGTGCCAGTAGTATCGGGGTGATAGCGGACAATGAGCAGTTCTTC. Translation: CASSIGVIADNEQFF.

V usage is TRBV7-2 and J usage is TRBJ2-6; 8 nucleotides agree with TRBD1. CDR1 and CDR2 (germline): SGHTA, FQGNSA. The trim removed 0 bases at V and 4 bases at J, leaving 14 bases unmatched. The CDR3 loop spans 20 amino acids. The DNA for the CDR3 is TGTGCCAGCAGCTTAGCGTTCTTGGCCGGGACAGGAGCAGGGGCCAACGTCCTGACTTTC. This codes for CASSLAFLAGTGAGANVLTF.

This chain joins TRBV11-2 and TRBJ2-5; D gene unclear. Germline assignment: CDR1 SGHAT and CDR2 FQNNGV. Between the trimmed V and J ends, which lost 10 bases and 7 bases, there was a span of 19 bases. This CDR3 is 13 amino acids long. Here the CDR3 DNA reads TGTGCCACCACCCTGGAAGATGAAGGGACCCAGTACTTC. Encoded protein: CATTLEDEGTQYF. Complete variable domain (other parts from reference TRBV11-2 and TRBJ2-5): EAGVAQSPRYKIIEKRQSVAFWCNPISGHATLYWYQQILGQGPKLLIQFQNNGVVDDSQLPKDRFSAERLKGVDSTLKIQPAKLEDSAVYLCATTLEDEGTQYFGPGTRLLVL.

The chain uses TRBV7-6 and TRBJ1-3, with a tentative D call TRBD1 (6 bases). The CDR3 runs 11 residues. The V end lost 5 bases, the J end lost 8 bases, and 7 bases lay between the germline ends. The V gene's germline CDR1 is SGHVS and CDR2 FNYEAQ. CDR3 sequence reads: CASSGGDTIYF. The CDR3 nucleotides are TGTGCCAGCAGCGGGGGCGACACCATATATTTT.

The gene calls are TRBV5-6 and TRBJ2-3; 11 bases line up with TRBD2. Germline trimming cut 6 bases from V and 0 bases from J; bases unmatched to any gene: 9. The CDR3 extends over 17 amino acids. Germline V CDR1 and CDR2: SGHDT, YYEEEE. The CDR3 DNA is TGTGCCAGCAAACTAGCGGGGGTCGGGGCTAGCACAGATACGCAGTATTTT. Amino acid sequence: CASKLAGVGASTDTQYF.

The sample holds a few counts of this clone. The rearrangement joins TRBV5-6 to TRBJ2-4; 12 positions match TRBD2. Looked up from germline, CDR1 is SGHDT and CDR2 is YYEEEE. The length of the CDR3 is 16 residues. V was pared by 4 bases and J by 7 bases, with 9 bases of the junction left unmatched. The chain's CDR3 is CASSERLAGVRNIQYF. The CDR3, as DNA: TGTGCCAGCAGCGAGCGACTAGCGGGGGTAAGGAACATTCAGTACTTC.

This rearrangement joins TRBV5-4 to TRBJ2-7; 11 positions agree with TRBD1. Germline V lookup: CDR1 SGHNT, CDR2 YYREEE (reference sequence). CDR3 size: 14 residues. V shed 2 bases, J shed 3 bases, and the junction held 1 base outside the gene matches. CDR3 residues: CASSLGTGGYEQYF. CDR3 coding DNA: TGTGCCAGCAGCTTAGGGACAGGGGGCTACGAGCAGTACTTC.

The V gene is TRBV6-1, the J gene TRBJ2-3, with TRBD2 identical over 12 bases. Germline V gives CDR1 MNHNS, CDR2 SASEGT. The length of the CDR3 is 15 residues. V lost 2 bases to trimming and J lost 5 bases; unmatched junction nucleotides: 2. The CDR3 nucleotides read TGTGCCAGCAGTGAACTAGCGGGGGGGCAAGATACGCAGTATTTT. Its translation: CASSELAGGQDTQYF.

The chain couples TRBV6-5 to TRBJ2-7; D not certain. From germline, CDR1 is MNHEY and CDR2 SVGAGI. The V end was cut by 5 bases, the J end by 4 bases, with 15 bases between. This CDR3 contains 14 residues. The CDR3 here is CASSPQVGSYEQYF. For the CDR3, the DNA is TGTGCCAGCAGTCCTCAGGTTGGGTCTTACGAGCAGTACTTC.

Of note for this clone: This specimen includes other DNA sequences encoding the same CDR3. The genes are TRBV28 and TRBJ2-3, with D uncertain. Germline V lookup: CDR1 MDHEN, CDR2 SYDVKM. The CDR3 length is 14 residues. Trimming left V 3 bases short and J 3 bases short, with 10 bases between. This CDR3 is CASSFVAGTDTQYF. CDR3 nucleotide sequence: TGTGCCAGCAGTTTTGTAGCAGGTACAGATACGCAGTATTTT.

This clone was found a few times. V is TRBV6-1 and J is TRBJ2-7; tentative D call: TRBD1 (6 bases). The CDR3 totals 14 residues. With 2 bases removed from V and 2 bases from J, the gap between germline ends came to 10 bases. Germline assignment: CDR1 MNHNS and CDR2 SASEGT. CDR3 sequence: CASSEQGWTYEQYF. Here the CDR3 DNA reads TGTGCCAGCAGTGAACAGGGGTGGACCTACGAGCAGTACTTC.

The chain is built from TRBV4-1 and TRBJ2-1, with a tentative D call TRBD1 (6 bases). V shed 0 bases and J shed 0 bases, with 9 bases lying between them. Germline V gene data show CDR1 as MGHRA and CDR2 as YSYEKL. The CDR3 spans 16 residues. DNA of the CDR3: TGCGCCAGCAGCCAAGAAGGACAGAGCTCCTACAATGAGCAGTTCTTC. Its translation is CASSQEGQSSYNEQFF.

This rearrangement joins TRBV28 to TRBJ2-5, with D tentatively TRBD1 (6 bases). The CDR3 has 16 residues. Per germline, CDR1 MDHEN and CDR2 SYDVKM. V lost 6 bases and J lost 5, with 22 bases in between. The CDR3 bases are TGTGCCAGCAGCTCACACCGCCAGGGACAAGGGGAGACCCAGTACTTC. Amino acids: CASSSHRQGQGETQYF.

The CDR3 sequence is CASRALSTNYEQYF. In DNA form, the CDR3 reads TGTGCCAGCAGGGCTCTTTCAACGAACTACGAGCAGTACTTC. V gene TRBV28 combines with J gene TRBJ2-7, with D uncertain. Germline CDR1 and CDR2: MDHEN and SYDVKM. CDR3 size: 14 residues. The ends were cut back, 6 bases at V and 3 bases at J, with 15 bases in the middle. The full variable domain, its missing parts supplied by reference TRBV28 and TRBJ2-7, is DVKVTQSSRYLVKRTGEKVFLECVQDMDHENMFWYRQDPGLGLRLIYFSYDVKMKEKGDIPEGYSVSREKKERFSLILESASTNQTSMYLCASRALSTNYEQYFGPGTRLTVT.

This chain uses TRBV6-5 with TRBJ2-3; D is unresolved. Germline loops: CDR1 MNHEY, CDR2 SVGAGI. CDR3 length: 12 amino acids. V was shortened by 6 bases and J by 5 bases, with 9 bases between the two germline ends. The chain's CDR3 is CASSQYGDTQYF. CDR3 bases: TGTGCCAGCAGCCAGTATGGAGATACGCAGTATTTT.

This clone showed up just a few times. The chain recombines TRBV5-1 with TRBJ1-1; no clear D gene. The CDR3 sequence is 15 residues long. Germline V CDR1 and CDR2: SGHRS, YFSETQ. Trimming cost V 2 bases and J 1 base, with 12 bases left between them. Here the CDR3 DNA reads TGCGCCAGCAGCTTAGGTGGAGTGGAGAACACTGAAGCTTTCTTT. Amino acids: CASSLGGVENTEAFF.

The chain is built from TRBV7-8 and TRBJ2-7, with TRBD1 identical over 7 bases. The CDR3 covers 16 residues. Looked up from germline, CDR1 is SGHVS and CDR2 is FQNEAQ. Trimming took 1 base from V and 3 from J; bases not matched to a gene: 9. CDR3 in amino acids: CASSLGGRGGGYEQYF. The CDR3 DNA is TGTGCCAGCAGCTTAGGGGGGAGAGGGGGCGGCTACGAGCAGTACTTC.